The following is a TCR beta chain sequence with its context. No antigen is known for it. Per-base quality was not reported, and no clone a single base away is much larger than it. Enrolling through a virtual design, the prospective study's participants ranged in age from roughly 18 to 89 years and lived across more than 20 United States geographic areas. In the prospective study, participants were assigned to cohorts based on the clinical history participants reported in a screening survey and a study questionnaire. ImmuneRACE Cohort 3 recovered participants were defined by two consecutive negative NP/OP PCR tests, healthcare professional clearance, or symptom resolution. In the prospective study, mobile phlebotomists collected whole blood, serum and a nasopharyngeal or oropharyngeal swab from each participant. Additional blood draws and questionnaires over an approximately 2-month period could optionally be provided by prospective study participants. Before DNA extraction, prospective study blood samples were shipped either frozen or at room temperature.

The immunoSEQ Assay, a bias-controlled multiplex PCR, was used to amplify TCRbeta CDR3 regions from genomic DNA. In the original analysis: The number of nucleated cells in each sample was estimated from the amplification of reference gene primers within the assay. Sequence reads were collapsed and filtered to measure the absolute abundance of every unique TCRbeta CDR3 rearrangement. For each sample, productive Simpson clonality was calculated as the square root of Simpson's diversity index across productive rearrangements. Drawn from immuneACCESS, this table holds only the in-frame rearrangements with V and J called that TCRdb kept. Clones are partly lost; checked studies trace under half to an unresolved V gene and leave the rest unexplained. V and J calls and clone size are copied from that table; D and trimming were computed from the DNA. This sample has over 150,000 clones in its table, and around four fifths of those were observed once. Around 7% of the sample comes from the top ten.

Sequences KGHSH (CDR1) and LQKENI (CDR2) are obtained from the germline V gene. The CDR3 measures 13 amino acids from cysteine to phenylalanine. The retained sequence is limited to the CDR3, 39 bases, with the frame set at the first base. From V the trimming removes 4 bases and from J it removes 2 bases, while the gene matches leave 0 bases of the junction unaccounted for. The sample originates from a study of blood T cell repertoires in COVID-19 (dated by TCRdb to about 2020). About the full investigation: The collaborator samples originated in the United States, Italy and Spain and spanned the acute and convalescent phases of COVID-19. Sample metadata almost always included a de-identified subject ID, COVID-19 status, age in years and sex. HLA class I and class II types, where available, came from metadata supplied by the sample provider rather than from assay-based typing. The dataset comprised deeply sampled blood TCRbeta repertoires from subjects exposed to, actively infected with, or recovered from COVID-19. The material from the prospective study consisted of cDNA or gDNA derived from T cells, B-cell-depleted T cells, or PBMCs. A freely available public database, intended as a resource for researchers studying the immune response to SARS-CoV-2, is where the repertoires were released. The samples were drawn from the first 160 participants of the ongoing ImmuneRACE study and from over a thousand subjects provided by 6 global collaborators.

General findings and caveats noted by the study authors: Clinical and demographic metadata were provided uncurated, with the amount varying by source and participant.

The chain is made from TRBV18 and TRBJ2-5; 8 bases in between match TRBD1. The sequencing input was PBMCs or T cells enriched from blood (not recorded which). The TCR was taken from a man in his fifties who had recovered from COVID-19. The nucleotide sequence reads as follows: TGTGCCAGCTCACGGGACAGGCAAGAGACCCAGTACTTC. It encodes CASSRDRQETQYF. The full variable domain, completed from the reference TRBV18 and TRBJ2-5 proteins outside the CDR3, reads NAGVMQNPRHLVRRRGQEARLRCSPMKGHSHVYWYRQLPEEGLKFMVYLQKENIIDESGMPKERFSAEFPKEGPSILRIQQVVRGDSAAYFCASSRDRQETQYFGPGTRLLVL.